Listed below are T cell receptor beta chains from one sample, sequenced in a study of cytomegalovirus exposure and HLA in healthy donors. Generated by immunoSEQ multiplex PCR, the TCRdb table keeps only in-frame clones and is missing some. The top ten clones hold under 2.5% of a sample with 150,000 to 200,000 clones, 70% to 90% of them seen once. The sample taken for sequencing was PBMCs. These receptors were taken from a man aged 25-45 years in good health and CMV-seropositive. Each CDR3 is given with its conserved first and last residue. A D gene is named only where the DNA matches it firmly. The size of a clone is reported for some rows only, either as once, few or many, or as a class for expanded clones.

TRBD2	TRBV9	NA	TRBJ2-3	TGTGCCAGCAGCGTACTATCTAGCGGTCCAGATACGCAGTATTTT	CASSVLSSGPDTQYF
NA	TRBV18	NA	TRBJ1-4	TGTGCCAGCTCACCCAGGGGTACTAATGAAAAACTGTTTTTT	CASSPRGTNEKLFF
NA	TRBV27	NA	TRBJ2-1	TGTGCCAGCAGTTTCAATGTCCACAATGAGCAGTTCTTC	CASSFNVHNEQFF
TRBD1	TRBV4-2	NA	TRBJ1-2	TGTGCCAGCAGCCAAGACGGGACAGGGGTCAATGGCTACACCTTC	CASSQDGTGVNGYTF
NA	TRBV27	NA	TRBJ1-1	TGTGCCAGCAGTTTAGGTATGGGGGCCCCTGAAGCTTTCTTT	CASSLGMGAPEAFF
NA	TRBV4-1	NA	TRBJ1-1	TGCGCCAGCAGCCAGGGGCCCACTGAAGCTTTCTTT	CASSQGPTEAFF
NA	TRBV7-9	NA	TRBJ2-4	TGTGCCAGCAGCTTAGCGCTAGGAGCCAAAAACATTCAGTACTTC	CASSLALGAKNIQYF
NA	TRBV7-3	few	TRBJ2-2	TGTGCCAGCAGGCCGGGACAGAACACCGGGGAGCTGTTTTTT	CASRPGQNTGELFF
TRBD2	TRBV9	NA	TRBJ2-7	TGTGCCAGCAGCCCCCGGACTAGCGGGGGGAGCTCCTACGAGCAGTACTTC	CASSPRTSGGSSYEQYF
NA	TRBV29-1	NA	TRBJ2-1	TGCAGCGTTGAAGATCTGAGCGGAGCCCCCTCCTACAATGAGCAGTTCTTC	CSVEDLSGAPSYNEQFF
NA	TRBV27	once	TRBJ1-2	TGTGCCAGCAGTTTAGGCAGATTCTATGGCTACACCTTC	CASSLGRFYGYTF
TRBD1	TRBV5-1	NA	TRBJ2-7	TGCGCCAGCAGTTTAGACAGGGGCTACGAGCAGTACTTC	CASSLDRGYEQYF
NA	TRBV7-9	NA	TRBJ1-2	TGTGCCAGCAGCTCCGGGATCCTCTATGGCTACACCTTC	CASSSGILYGYTF
TRBD1	TRBV12-5	NA	TRBJ2-7	TGTGCTAGTGGTTCCCCCAGGACAGGCCGCTACGAGCAGTACTTC	CASGSPRTGRYEQYF
TRBD1	TRBV4-2	NA	TRBJ1-6	TGTGCCAGCAGCCATTTGGGACAGGGCTATACGGCACCCCTCCACTTT	CASSHLGQGYTAPLHF
TRBD2	TRBV7-8	NA	TRBJ2-7	TGTGCCAGCAGCTTCCCACTTCCAGCGGGGGCAATTTACTCCTACGAGCAGTACTTC	CASSFPLPAGAIYSYEQYF
NA	TRBV6-5	NA	TRBJ1-6	TGTGCCAGCAGTTACGGCAGTTCCAATAATTCACCCCTCCACTTT	CASSYGSSNNSPLHF
TRBD2	TRBV4-3	NA	TRBJ2-6	TGCGCCAGCAGCCAAGAGGCGGGGGCTGGGGCCAACGTCCTGACTTTC	CASSQEAGAGANVLTF
TRBD2	TRBV2	NA	TRBJ2-1	TGTGCCAGCAGCGCCACGGGCGGGGGCTACAATGAGCAGTTCTTC	CASSATGGGYNEQFF
NA	TRBV25-1	NA	TRBJ1-1	TGTGCCAGCAGTGAATCAGTGACTGCGAGACGGGCTTTCTTT	CASSESVTARRAFF
TRBD2	TRBV5-1	NA	TRBJ2-7	TGCGCCAGCAGCGAATCGGGGGGACCCTACGAGCAGTACTTC	CASSESGGPYEQYF
TRBD1	TRBV27	NA	TRBJ2-3	TGTGCCAGCAGTCAAGGTCACAGGGGGGCAGATACGCAGTATTTT	CASSQGHRGADTQYF
TRBD1	TRBV7-6	NA	TRBJ1-5	TGTGCCAGCAGCCCAGGGGGTGTTAATCAGCCCCAGCATTTT	CASSPGGVNQPQHF
NA	TRBV29-1	NA	TRBJ2-1	TGCAGCGTTGAAGATCAATTGGTTACATCCTACAATGAGCAGTTCTTC	CSVEDQLVTSYNEQFF
TRBD2	TRBV18	NA	TRBJ2-7	TGTGCCAGCTCACCAGTGGCGGGGGGAGGCGAGCAGTACTTC	CASSPVAGGGEQYF
NA	TRBV10-3	NA	TRBJ2-7	TGTGCCATAAAAGGGGCCACCTACGAGCAGTACTTC	CAIKGATYEQYF
TRBD1	TRBV9	NA	TRBJ1-1	TGTGCCAGCAGCGTAGCGTCAGGGGGCCCTGAAGCTTTCTTT	CASSVASGGPEAFF
NA	TRBV7-2	NA	TRBJ1-2	TGTGCCAGCAGAAAAAATTCTCAGGGGTCTGGCTATGGCTACACCTTC	CASRKNSQGSGYGYTF
NA	TRBV30	few	TRBJ2-7	TGTGCCTGGAGTGAGCCGGGCTACGAGCAGTACTTC	CAWSEPGYEQYF
TRBD2	TRBV5-1	NA	TRBJ2-7	TGCGCCAGCAGCTTGCAACTAGCGTCAAGCTCCTACGAGCAGTACTTC	CASSLQLASSSYEQYF
NA	TRBV6-5	NA	TRBJ1-6	TGTGCCAGCAGGGGGACGGGGGATTCACCCCTCCACTTT	CASRGTGDSPLHF
TRBD1	TRBV5-1	NA	TRBJ2-1	TGCGCCAGCAGCCTGGACAGGGGAGGCTCCTACAATGAGCAGTTCTTC	CASSLDRGGSYNEQFF
TRBD1	TRBV18	NA	TRBJ1-5	TGTGCCAGCTCCCCGGACAGGGAGCAGCCCCAGCATTTT	CASSPDREQPQHF